This entry concerns a single TCR beta chain. The junction had 8 bases not matched to a gene; V was cut back by 2 bases and J by 4 bases. This CDR3 spans 17 amino acids. CDR1 and CDR2 (germline): SEHNR, FQNEAQ (reference sequence). The method was immunoSEQ multiplex PCR; TCRdb's version includes in-frame clones alone and lacks a portion of them. Altogether tens of thousands of clones are present, just under 95% being singletons, with the ten largest covering 1.4%. The sample comes from a study of T cell changes during pregnancy in multiple sclerosis. The chain recombines TRBV7-9 with TRBJ2-1, with 10 bases lining up with TRBD2. The TCR sequence derives from a female donor with multiple sclerosis, enrolled in a pregnancy study. Source: peripheral blood, taken in the second trimester of pregnancy. The CDR3 region is CASSLYRASGSYNEQFF. The CDR3 DNA reads TGTGCCAGCAGCTTATATCGGGCTAGCGGGAGTTACAATGAGCAGTTCTTC.